The TCR beta chain described here comes from a study of OX40 agonist ivuxolimab in advanced cancers. Findings and caveats of the study: In CD8+ T cells, expanded clones were on average more numerous than in CD4+. The study did not work out the antigen specificity of the expanded peripheral T cells.

Anyone with autoimmune disease history or systemic immunosuppression was excluded. Cycle 7 day 1, cycle 4 day 1, and baseline were the timepoints at which blood was sampled. The V gene's germline CDR1 is SGHDT and CDR2 YYEEEE. The V end was cut by 2 bases, the J end by 5 bases, with 16 bases between. The CDR3 is made up of 15 amino acids. Concerning this clone itself: Its antigen is as yet unknown.

Clones were sequenced by immunoSEQ multiplex PCR, and TCRdb holds only the in-frame ones, with some missing. This table holds tens of thousands of clones, 80% to 90% found once. The chain links TRBV5-6 to TRBJ1-2, with D possibly being TRBD1 (5 bases). This receptor was identified in an adult with an advanced solid tumor such as melanoma, head and neck, liver or kidney cancer. The sequences come from CD4+ or CD8+ T cells sorted from blood, collected in a trial of the OX40 agonist ivuxolimab. The CDR3 sequence: CASSFYEAGRYGYTF. CDR3 bases: TGTGCCAGCAGCTTCTATGAGGCAGGGAGGTATGGCTACACCTTC.